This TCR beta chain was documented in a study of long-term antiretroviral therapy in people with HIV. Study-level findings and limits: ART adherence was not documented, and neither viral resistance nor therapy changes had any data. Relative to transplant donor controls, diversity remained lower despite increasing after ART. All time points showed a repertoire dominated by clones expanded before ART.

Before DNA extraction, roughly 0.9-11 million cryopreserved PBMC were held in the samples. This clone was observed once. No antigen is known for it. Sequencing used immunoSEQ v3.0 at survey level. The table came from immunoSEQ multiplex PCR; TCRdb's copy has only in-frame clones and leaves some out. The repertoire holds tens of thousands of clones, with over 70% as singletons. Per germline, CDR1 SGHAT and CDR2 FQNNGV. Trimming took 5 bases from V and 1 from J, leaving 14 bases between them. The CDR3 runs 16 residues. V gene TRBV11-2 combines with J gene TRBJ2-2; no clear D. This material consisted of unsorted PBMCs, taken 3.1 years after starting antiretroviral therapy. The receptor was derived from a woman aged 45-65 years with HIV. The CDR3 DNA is TGTGCCAGCAGCCCCCGGGCGGCGAAGAACACCGGGGAGCTGTTTTTT. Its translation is CASSPRAAKNTGELFF.